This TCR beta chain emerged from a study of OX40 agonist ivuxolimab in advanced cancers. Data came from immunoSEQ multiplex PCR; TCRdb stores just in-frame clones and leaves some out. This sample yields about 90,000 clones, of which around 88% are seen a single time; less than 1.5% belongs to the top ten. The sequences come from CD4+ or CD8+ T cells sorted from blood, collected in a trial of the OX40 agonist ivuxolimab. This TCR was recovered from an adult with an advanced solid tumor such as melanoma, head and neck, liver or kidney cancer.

The CDR3 nucleotides read TGTGCCAGCAACCGACCTCGTTCTGGTGGCACTGAAGCTTTCTTT. As protein: CASNRPRSGGTEAFF. The rearrangement uses TRBV11-2 and TRBJ1-1; D unclear. The germline CDR1 and CDR2 sequences are SGHAT and FQNNGV. V was clipped by 7 bases and J by 4 bases, with 19 bases between them. This CDR3 is built from 15 residues. The variable domain in full, completed from reference TRBV11-2 and TRBJ1-1, reads EAGVAQSPRYKIIEKRQSVAFWCNPISGHATLYWYQQILGQGPKLLIQFQNNGVVDDSQLPKDRFSAERLKGVDSTLKIQPAKLEDSAVYLCASNRPRSGGTEAFFGQGTRLTVV.